These 8 T cell receptor beta chains share one sample of origin, sequenced in a study of PD-L1 blockade in urothelial cancer (dated by TCRdb to about 2017). The method was the immunoSEQ multiplex PCR assay. The source is immuneACCESS, and TCRdb retained only in-frame sequences with V and J called. Part of the clones is not carried over; for the studies checked, unresolved V genes explain less than half of this, and the remainder is unexplained. The sample table holds about 52,000 clones, of which over 75% were seen once. 5% to 7.5% of the sample is held by the ten biggest clonotypes. The source material was PBMCs, sampled around atezolizumab (anti-PD-L1) treatment. The receptors derive from a middle-aged man with urothelial cancer.

V is TRBV12-5 and J is TRBJ1-1; possible D gene TRBD1, 6 bases. V was cut by 9 bases and J by 6 bases, with 14 bases left in between. CDR1 and CDR2 from the germline V gene are LGHNT and FRNRAP. This CDR3 region has 12 residues. The CDR3 reads CASGKGVSEAFF. CDR3 coding DNA: TGTGCTAGCGGAAAGGGGGTTTCTGAAGCTTTCTTT.

V usage is TRBV6-5 and J usage is TRBJ2-4; 9 nucleotides match TRBD2. V lost 6 bases and J lost 9; bases outside the gene matches: 12. Germline loops: CDR1 MNHEY, CDR2 SVGAGI. The CDR3 has 15 amino acids. The chain's CDR3 is CASSKIAGDGVIQYF. CDR3 DNA: TGTGCCAGCAGCAAGATAGCGGGAGACGGGGTCATTCAGTACTTC.

CDR3 coding DNA: TGTGCCAGCAGGGGGCTAGATGGGGAGACCCAGTACTTC. Its translation: CASRGLDGETQYF. V and J are TRBV28 and TRBJ2-5, with D maybe TRBD1 (5 bases). V lost 6 bases, J lost 5 bases, and 13 bases lay in between. The germline CDR1 and CDR2 sequences are MDHEN and SYDVKM. The length of the CDR3 is 13 residues.

J is TRBJ1-5 and V is TRBV6-5; 9 positions agree with TRBD1. This CDR3 comprises 15 residues. The germline V gene has CDR1 MNHEY and CDR2 SVGAGI. Trimming removed 6 bases from V and 2 bases from J; junction bases left unmatched: 5. Written as DNA, the CDR3 is TGTGCCAGCAGCAGGGACAGGGCTGGCAATCAGCCCCAGCATTTT. It yields the protein CASSRDRAGNQPQHF.

The V gene is TRBV7-9, the J gene TRBJ1-4, with a possible D match to TRBD1 (5 bases). The V end lost 0 bases, the J end lost 7 bases, and 15 bases lay between the germline ends. This CDR3 is 16 amino acids long. CDR1 and CDR2 (germline): SEHNR, FQNEAQ (reference sequence). CDR3 sequence: CASSLAGDSFSEKLFF. The CDR3 region has the DNA TGTGCCAGCAGCTTAGCGGGGGACTCATTTAGTGAAAAACTGTTTTTT.

V is TRBV19 and J is TRBJ2-3; 8 nucleotides line up with TRBD2. Germline trimming cut 0 bases from V and 4 bases from J; bases unmatched to any gene: 3. The CDR3 runs 15 residues. Germline V gene sequence: CDR1 LNHDA, CDR2 SQIVND (reference sequence). The CDR3 sequence is CASSIDRGLADTQYF. CDR3 bases: TGTGCCAGTAGTATAGATCGGGGACTAGCAGATACGCAGTATTTT.

The rearrangement uses TRBV7-2 and TRBJ2-1, with TRBD1 as a possible D gene (6 bases). Germline CDR1 reads SGHTA; CDR2 reads FQGNSA. V gave up 5 bases and J gave up 8 bases, with 16 bases separating them. This CDR3 has 14 residues. The CDR3 protein is CASSPYTRGDEQFF. CDR3 in DNA: TGTGCCAGCAGCCCCTACACCAGGGGAGATGAGCAGTTCTTC.

This chain links TRBV2 with TRBJ1-2; a weak D match, TRBD1 (6 bases). The CDR3 is made up of 15 amino acids. The germline V and J ends were trimmed by 7 bases and 1 base, with 16 bases remaining between them. Germline assignment: CDR1 SNHLY and CDR2 FYNNEI. The CDR3 here is CASTPGGASNYGYTF. The DNA for the CDR3 is TGTGCCAGCACCCCGGGGGGGGCAAGTAACTATGGCTACACCTTC.